The entry that follows covers one T cell receptor beta chain sequence. Its antigen remains unidentified. The data were taken from a study of cytomegalovirus exposure and HLA in healthy donors. Overall study findings and caveats: The number of N-insertions in an Asian-associated ancestry cluster was reportedly below the roughly 660-donor mean in a later analysis. Analysis was performed later, and it showed HLA-associated TCR beta chains to be more clonally expanded than equally common others. Accurate prediction of most subjects' HLA-A and HLA-B alleles from TCR beta sequences was reported.

Trimming took 5 bases from V and 7 from J; bases not matched to a gene: 10. The CDR3 length is 14 residues. Germline loops: CDR1 MNHNY, CDR2 SVGAGI (reference sequence). 13 Jbeta primers and 60 Vbeta primers were used for the PCR. The assay was immunoSEQ multiplex PCR, and TCRdb's table has in-frame clones only and misses some. Among around 67,000 clones listed, roughly 69% were seen once. This receptor was identified in a woman aged 45-59 years in good health and CMV-seronegative. The chain couples TRBV6-6 to TRBJ1-2, with TRBD1 matching over 7 bases. What was sequenced was PBMCs. The CDR3 sequence is CASSRRGQGSGYTF. DNA for the CDR3: TGTGCCAGCAGTCGGAGGGGGCAGGGTAGTGGCTACACCTTC.